The clone carrying this T cell receptor beta chain was detected a few times. No antigen is known for it. The sample comes from a study of siplizumab effects on memory and regulatory T cells. The study's findings and limits: Naive or memory phenotype assignment was not possible for roughly 75-97% of proliferating CD4+ or CD8+ clones. Naive T cells appeared more varied than memory cells and looked like key alloresponse contributors. Mappable CD4+ clones that were alloreactive averaged approximately 64% Treg-derived with siplizumab versus approximately 25% in controls. Tregs proliferating in siplizumab cultures lacked confirmation of their suppressive function.

Looked up from germline, CDR1 is SEHNR and CDR2 is FQNEAQ (reference sequence). V lost 2 bases, J lost 6 bases, and 14 bases lay in between. The CDR3 spans 14 residues. The method was immunoSEQ multiplex PCR; TCRdb's version includes in-frame clones alone and lacks a portion of them. There are tens of thousands of clones in the sample; about 89% occur only once, and more than 25% lies in the top ten. This clonotype originated in a human donor in good health. The specimen was CD8+ T cells sorted from blood. The chain recombines TRBV7-9 with TRBJ2-7; D not certain. CDR3 DNA: TGTGCCAGCAGCTTAAGGAACAAAGGGCCCGAGCAGTACTTC. Its protein product is CASSLRNKGPEQYF. The full variable domain, rest sourced from reference TRBV7-9 and TRBJ2-7, is DTGVSQNPRHKITKRGQNVTFRCDPISEHNRLYWYRQTLGQGPEFLTYFQNEAQLEKSRLLSDRFSAERPKGSFSTLEIQRTEQGDSAMYLCASSLRNKGPEQYFGPGTRLTVT.